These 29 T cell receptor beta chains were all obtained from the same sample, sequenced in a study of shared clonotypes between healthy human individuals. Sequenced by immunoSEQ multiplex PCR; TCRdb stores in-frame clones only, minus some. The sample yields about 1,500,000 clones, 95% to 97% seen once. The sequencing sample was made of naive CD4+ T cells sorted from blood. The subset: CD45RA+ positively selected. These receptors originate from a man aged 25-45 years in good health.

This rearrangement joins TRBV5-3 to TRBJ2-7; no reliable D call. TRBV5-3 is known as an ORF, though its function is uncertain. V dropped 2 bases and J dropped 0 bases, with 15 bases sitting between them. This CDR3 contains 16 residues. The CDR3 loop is CARSFTGGRRSYEQYF. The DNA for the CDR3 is TGTGCCAGAAGCTTTACGGGCGGACGTCGCTCCTACGAGCAGTACTTC.

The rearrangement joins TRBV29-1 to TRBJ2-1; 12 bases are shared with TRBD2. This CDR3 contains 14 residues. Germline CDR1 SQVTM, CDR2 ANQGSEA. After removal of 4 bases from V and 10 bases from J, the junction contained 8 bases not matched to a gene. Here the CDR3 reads CSVAGSLAGGEQFF. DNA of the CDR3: TGCAGCGTTGCGGGAAGCCTAGCGGGAGGGGAGCAGTTCTTC.

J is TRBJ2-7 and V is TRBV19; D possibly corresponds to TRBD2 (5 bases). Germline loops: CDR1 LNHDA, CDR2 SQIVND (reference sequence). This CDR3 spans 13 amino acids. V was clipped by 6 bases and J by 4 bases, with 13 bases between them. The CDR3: CASSLARGYEQYF. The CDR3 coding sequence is TGTGCCAGTAGCTTAGCAAGAGGGTACGAGCAGTACTTC.

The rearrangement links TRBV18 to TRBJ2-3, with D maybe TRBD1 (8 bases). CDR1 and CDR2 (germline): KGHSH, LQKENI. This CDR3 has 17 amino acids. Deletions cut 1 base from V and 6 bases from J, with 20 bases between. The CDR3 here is CASSPRRKDREGDTQYF. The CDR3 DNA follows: TGTGCCAGCTCACCACGAAGAAAGGACAGGGAGGGGGATACGCAGTATTTT. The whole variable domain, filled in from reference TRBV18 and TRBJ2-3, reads NAGVMQNPRHLVRRRGQEARLRCSPMKGHSHVYWYRQLPEEGLKFMVYLQKENIIDESGMPKERFSAEFPKEGPSILRIQQVVRGDSAAYFCASSPRRKDREGDTQYFGPGTRLTVL.

The CDR3: CASSFTPNTEAFF. CDR3 DNA sequence: TGTGCCAGCAGCTTTACACCGAACACTGAAGCTTTCTTT. The rearrangement joins TRBV7-9 to TRBJ1-1; D is uncertain. The CDR3 loop spans 13 amino acids. CDR1 SEHNR and CDR2 FQNEAQ come from the germline V gene (reference sequence). V gave up 3 bases and J gave up 1 base, with 6 bases separating them.

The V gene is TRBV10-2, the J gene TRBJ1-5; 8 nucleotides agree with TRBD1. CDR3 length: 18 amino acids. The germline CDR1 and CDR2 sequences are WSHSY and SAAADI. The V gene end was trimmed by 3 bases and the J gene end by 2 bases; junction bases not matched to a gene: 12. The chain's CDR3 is CASSDSTGQDPGNQPQHF. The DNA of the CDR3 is TGCGCCAGCAGTGACTCTACGGGACAGGATCCGGGCAATCAGCCCCAGCATTTT.

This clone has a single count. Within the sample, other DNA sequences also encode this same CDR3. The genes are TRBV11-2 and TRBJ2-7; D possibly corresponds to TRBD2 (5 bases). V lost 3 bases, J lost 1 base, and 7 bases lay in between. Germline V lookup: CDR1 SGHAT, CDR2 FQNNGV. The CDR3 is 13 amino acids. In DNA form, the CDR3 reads TGTGCCAGCAGCTTGTCGGGATCCTACGAGCAGTACTTC. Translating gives CASSLSGSYEQYF. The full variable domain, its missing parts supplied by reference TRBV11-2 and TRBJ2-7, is EAGVAQSPRYKIIEKRQSVAFWCNPISGHATLYWYQQILGQGPKLLIQFQNNGVVDDSQLPKDRFSAERLKGVDSTLKIQPAKLEDSAVYLCASSLSGSYEQYFGPGTRLTVT.

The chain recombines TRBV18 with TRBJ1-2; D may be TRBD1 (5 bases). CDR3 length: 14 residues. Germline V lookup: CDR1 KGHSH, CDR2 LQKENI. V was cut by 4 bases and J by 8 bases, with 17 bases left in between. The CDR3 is CASSLRDGARGYTF. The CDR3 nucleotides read TGTGCCAGCTCACTGCGGGACGGCGCGCGGGGCTACACCTTC.

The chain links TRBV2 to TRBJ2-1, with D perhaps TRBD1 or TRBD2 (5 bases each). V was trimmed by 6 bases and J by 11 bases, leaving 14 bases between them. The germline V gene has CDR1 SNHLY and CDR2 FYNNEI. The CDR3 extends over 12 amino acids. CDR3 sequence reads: CASRVGEPKQFF. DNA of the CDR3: TGTGCCAGCAGGGTGGGGGAGCCTAAGCAGTTCTTC.

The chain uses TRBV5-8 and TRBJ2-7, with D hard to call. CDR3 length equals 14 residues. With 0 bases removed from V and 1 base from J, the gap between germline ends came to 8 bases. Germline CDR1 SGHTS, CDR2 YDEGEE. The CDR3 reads CASSLGQVSYEQYF. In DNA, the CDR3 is TGTGCCAGCAGCTTGGGTCAGGTATCCTACGAGCAGTACTTC. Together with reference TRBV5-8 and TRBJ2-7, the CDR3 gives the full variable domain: EAGVTQSPTHLIKTRGQQATLRCSPISGHTSVYWYQQALGLGLQFLLWYDEGEERNRGNFPPRFSGRQFPNYSSELNVNALELEDSALYLCASSLGQVSYEQYFGPGTRLTVT.

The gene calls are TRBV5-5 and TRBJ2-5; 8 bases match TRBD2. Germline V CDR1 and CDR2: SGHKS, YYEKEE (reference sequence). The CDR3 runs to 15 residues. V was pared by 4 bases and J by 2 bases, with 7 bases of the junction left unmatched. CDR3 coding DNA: TGTGCCAGCAGCATGGTACGGGGGGGACAAGAGACCCAGTACTTC. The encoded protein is CASSMVRGGQETQYF.

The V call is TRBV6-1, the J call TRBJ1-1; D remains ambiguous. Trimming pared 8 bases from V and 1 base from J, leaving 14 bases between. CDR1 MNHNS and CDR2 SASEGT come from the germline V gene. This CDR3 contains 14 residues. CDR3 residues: CASRQSLANTEAFF. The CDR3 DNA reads TGTGCCAGCCGTCAGAGCCTGGCGAACACTGAAGCTTTCTTT.

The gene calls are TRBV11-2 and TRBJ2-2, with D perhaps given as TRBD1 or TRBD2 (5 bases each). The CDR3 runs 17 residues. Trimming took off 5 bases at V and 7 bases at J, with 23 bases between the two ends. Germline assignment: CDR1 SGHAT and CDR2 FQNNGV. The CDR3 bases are TGTGCCAGCAGCCGATCACGGGGCAGACGAGTAAGCGGGGAGCTGTTTTTT. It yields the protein CASSRSRGRRVSGELFF.

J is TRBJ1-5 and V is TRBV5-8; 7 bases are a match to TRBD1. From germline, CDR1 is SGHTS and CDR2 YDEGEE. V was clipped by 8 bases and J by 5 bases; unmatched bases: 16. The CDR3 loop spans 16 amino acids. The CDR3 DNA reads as TGTGCCAGTCGACTTTTGGGGCAGGGGGGTGATCAGCCCCAGCATTTT. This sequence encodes CASRLLGQGGDQPQHF. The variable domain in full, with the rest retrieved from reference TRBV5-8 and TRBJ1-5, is EAGVTQSPTHLIKTRGQQATLRCSPISGHTSVYWYQQALGLGLQFLLWYDEGEERNRGNFPPRFSGRQFPNYSSELNVNALELEDSALYLCASRLLGQGGDQPQHFGDGTRLSIL.

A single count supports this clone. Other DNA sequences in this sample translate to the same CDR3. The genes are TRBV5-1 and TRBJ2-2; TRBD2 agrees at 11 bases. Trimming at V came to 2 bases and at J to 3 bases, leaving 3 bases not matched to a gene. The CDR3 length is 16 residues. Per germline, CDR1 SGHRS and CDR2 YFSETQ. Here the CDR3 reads CASSLELAGDTGELFF. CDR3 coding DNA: TGCGCCAGCAGCTTAGAACTAGCGGGAGACACCGGGGAGCTGTTTTTT.

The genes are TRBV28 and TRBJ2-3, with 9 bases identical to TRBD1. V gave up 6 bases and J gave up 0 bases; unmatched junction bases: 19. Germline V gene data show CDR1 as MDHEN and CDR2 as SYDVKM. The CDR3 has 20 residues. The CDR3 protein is CASSHPSLRGTGLSTDTQYF. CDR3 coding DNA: TGTGCCAGCAGCCACCCGTCGCTAAGGGGGACAGGGTTGAGCACAGATACGCAGTATTTT.

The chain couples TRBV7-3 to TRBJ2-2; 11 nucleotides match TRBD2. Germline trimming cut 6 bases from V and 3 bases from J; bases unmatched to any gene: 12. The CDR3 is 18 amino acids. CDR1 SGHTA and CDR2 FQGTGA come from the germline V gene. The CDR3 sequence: CASRTLGLADQDTGELFF. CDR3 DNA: TGTGCCAGCAGGACTTTGGGACTAGCGGATCAGGACACCGGGGAGCTGTTTTTT.

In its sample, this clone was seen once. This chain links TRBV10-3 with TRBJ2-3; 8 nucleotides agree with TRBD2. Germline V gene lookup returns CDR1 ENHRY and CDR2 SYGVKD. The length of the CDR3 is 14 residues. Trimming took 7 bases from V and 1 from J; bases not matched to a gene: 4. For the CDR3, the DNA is TGTGCCATCATTTGGCGGGAGGGCACAGATACGCAGTATTTT. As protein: CAIIWREGTDTQYF.

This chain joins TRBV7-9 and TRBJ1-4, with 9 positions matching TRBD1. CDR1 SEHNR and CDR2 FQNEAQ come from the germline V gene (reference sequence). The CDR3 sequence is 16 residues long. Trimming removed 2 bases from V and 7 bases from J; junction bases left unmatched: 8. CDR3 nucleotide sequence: TGTGCCAGCAGCTTAACAGGGGGCGTCTCGGGTGAAAAACTGTTTTTT. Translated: CASSLTGGVSGEKLFF.

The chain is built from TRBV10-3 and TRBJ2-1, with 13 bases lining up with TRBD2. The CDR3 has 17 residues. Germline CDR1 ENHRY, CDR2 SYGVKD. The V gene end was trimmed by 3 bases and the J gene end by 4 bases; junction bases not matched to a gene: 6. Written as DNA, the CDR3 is TGTGCCATCAGTGATCCGACTAGCGGGAGGTGGTACAATGAGCAGTTCTTC. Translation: CAISDPTSGRWYNEQFF.

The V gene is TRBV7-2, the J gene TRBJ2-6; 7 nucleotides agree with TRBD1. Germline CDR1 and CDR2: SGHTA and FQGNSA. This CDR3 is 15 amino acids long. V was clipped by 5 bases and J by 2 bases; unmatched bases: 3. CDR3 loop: CASSIGGPGANVLTF. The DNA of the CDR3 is TGTGCCAGCAGCATAGGGGGCCCTGGGGCCAACGTCCTGACTTTC. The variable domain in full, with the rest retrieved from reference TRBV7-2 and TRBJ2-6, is GAGVSQSPSNKVTEKGKDVELRCDPISGHTALYWYRQSLGQGLEFLIYFQGNSAPDKSGLPSDRFSAERTGGSVSTLTIQRTQQEDSAVYLCASSIGGPGANVLTFGAGSRLTVL.

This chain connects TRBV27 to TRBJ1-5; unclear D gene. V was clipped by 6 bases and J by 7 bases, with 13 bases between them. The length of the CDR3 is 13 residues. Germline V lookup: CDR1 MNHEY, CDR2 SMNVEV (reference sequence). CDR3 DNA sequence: TGTGCCAGCAGCCAAAATACTGAGCAGCCCCAGCATTTT. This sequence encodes CASSQNTEQPQHF.

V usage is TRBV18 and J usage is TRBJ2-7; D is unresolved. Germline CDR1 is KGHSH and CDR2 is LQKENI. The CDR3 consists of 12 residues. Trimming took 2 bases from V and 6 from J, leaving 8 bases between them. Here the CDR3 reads CASSPWASEQYF. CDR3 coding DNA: TGTGCCAGCTCACCATGGGCCAGCGAGCAGTACTTC.

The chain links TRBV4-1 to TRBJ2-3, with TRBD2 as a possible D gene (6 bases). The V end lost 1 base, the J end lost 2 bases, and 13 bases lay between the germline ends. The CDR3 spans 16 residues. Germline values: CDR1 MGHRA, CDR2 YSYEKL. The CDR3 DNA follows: TGCGCCAGCAGCCAAGTTCTAGCGAGTTACACAGATACGCAGTATTTT. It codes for CASSQVLASYTDTQYF.

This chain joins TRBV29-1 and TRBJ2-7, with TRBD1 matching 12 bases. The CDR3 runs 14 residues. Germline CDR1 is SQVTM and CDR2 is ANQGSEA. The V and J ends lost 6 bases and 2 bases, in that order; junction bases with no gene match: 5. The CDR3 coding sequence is TGCAGCGTGGGACAGGGGGCGTTCGCCTACGAGCAGTACTTC. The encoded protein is CSVGQGAFAYEQYF.

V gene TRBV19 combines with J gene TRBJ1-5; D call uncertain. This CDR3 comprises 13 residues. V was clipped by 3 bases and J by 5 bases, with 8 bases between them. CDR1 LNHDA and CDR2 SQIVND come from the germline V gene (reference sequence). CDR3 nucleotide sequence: TGTGCCAGTAGTATCCTCAGCTATCAGCCCCAGCATTTT. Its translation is CASSILSYQPQHF.

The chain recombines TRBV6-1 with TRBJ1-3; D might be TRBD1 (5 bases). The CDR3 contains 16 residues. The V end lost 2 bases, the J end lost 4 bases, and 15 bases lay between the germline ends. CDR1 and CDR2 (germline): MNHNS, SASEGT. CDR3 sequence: CASSEWGRAYGNTIYF. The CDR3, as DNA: TGTGCCAGCAGTGAATGGGGCAGGGCATACGGAAACACCATATATTTT.

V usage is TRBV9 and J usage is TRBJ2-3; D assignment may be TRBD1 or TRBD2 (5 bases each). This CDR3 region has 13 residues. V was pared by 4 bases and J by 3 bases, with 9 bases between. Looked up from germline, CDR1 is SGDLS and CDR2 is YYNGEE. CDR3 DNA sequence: TGTGCCAGCAGCCCCGAGGGGACAGATACGCAGTATTTT. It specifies CASSPEGTDTQYF.

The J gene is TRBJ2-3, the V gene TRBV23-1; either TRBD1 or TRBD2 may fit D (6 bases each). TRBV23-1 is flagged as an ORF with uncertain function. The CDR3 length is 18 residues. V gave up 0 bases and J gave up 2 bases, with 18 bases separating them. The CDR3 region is CASSQSFGGRLITDTQYF. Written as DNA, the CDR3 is TGCGCCAGCAGTCAATCATTTGGGGGGCGGCTTATCACAGATACGCAGTATTTT.